This T cell receptor (beta chain) was identified in a study of shared clonotypes between healthy human individuals (dated by TCRdb to about 2020). For the study in its entirety: A couple of women and a few men aged 18 to 49 years were included in the cohort. Between about 0.85 and 9.5 billion PBMCs per donor were obtained by leukapheresis. To estimate repertoire size and how much clonotypes are shared between individuals, the study performed deep sequencing of blood TCR repertoires from 4 to 6 healthy adults. For each donor, CD4 naive and CD4 memory were each given three plates, CD8 naive was given two plates, and CD8 memory was given one plate. Different laboratories and diverse techniques were used to prepare libraries and sequence TCR repertoires, to increase sequencing depth and limit assay-specific biases. General findings and caveats noted by the study authors: Across a few donors, approximately 4.9% of naive CD4, roughly 3.5% of naive CD8, 2.3% of memory CD4, and about 0.4% of memory CD8 clonotypes were shared. Only blood was sampled, and tissue TCR repertoires likely differ from those in blood. The small number of donors limited the genetic and exposure-history diversity represented. Higher generation probabilities were observed for clonotypes shared by all four sorted-subset donors than for non-shared clonotypes. Based on pairwise subsampling, the degree of clonotype sharing among donors was expected to be affected by sequencing depth. Naive subsets generally had larger estimated clonotype richness than memory subsets. Incomplete sequencing was indicated by rarefaction of sorted-subset datasets, despite the large sequencing depth.

This clone was seen a handful of times. Its antigen has not been determined. It has no much larger one-base neighbor in the sample; base qualities were not kept. Using the deep immunoSEQ assay, TCR CDR3 regions were amplified from genomic DNA by multiplex PCR. For each cell subset, the extracted genomic DNA was distributed evenly across all wells of several immunoSEQ 96-well plates, and each plate served as one replicate. For sorted subsets, about 220 ng of genomic DNA, equivalent to 25,000 to 30,000 T cell genomes, went into each replicate PCR. Purified libraries were quantified with a Qubit 3.0 fluorometer, sized on a Bioanalyzer 2100, and re-quantified with the KAPA Library Quantification kit. Each immunoSEQ 96-well plate was sequenced on its own single-read 150-cycle Illumina NextSeq 550 flow cell. From the authors' description of their analysis: Because only junctional sequences without quality scores were contained in the immunoSEQ output, filtering matching that applied to full-length reads could not be performed. Sequences were annotated with PyIR, a Python wrapper for IgBLAST v1.9, and V/J genes and CDR3 were assigned using IMGT germline references. Any read was removed if the V/J assignment was weak (E-value above 1e-6), the CDR3 was missing, or the read contained stop codons, out-of-frame junctions, or ambiguous translated residues. V3J clonotypes were defined as sequences sharing the same inferred V gene, J gene, and CDR3 amino acid sequence. Percentage overlap between repertoires was calculated by dividing the number of shared unique clonotypes by the size of the smaller repertoire. Three approaches were used to assess repertoire richness: RTK rarefaction, the Chao1 estimator, and Recon v2.1 estimates of unobserved clonotypes. For all TCRbeta clonotypes obtained by the gDNA method from several donors, generation probabilities were computed with OLGA. TCRdb re-hosts the immuneACCESS table, in-frame sequences only. Its copies lack some clones; in the studies checked, an unresolved V gene accounts for under half of them, and the cause for the rest is not known. That table supplies the V and J calls and clone size; D and trimming were determined from the DNA. The table for this sample lists around 1.9 million clones; around 93% of them were counted only once. 1.5% to 2% of the sample comes from the top ten.

Trimming removed 4 bases from V and 7 bases from J; the gene matches leave 5 bases unexplained. Its CDR3 holds 13 amino acids, cysteine through phenylalanine. The DNA shown is the 39-base CDR3, in frame from base 1. CDR1 MGHRA and CDR2 YSYEKL were looked up in the germline V gene. CD8 naive samples were obtained by positive selection for CCR7 among CD45RO-negative cells, yielding a CD45RA+CCR7+ population from which TemRA cells were excluded. Donors were healthy HIV-negative adults with no recently reported acute infections or vaccinations. Every donor was a Caucasian adult living in Nashville, Tennessee, USA. Blood was collected by leukapheresis, and PBMCs were isolated by Ficoll-Histopaque density gradient centrifugation and then cryopreserved in liquid nitrogen vapor phase. Purity and quantity of every magnetically sorted T cell population were checked by analytical flow cytometry. Genomic DNA was isolated from every sorted fraction and measured by UV absorbance on a Nanodrop 2000c.

Here the chain combines TRBV4-1 and TRBJ1-1; the junction holds 8 bases that match TRBD1. The sequenced sample consisted of naive CD8+ T cells from PBMCs. The sample's cell subset or site label, in plain terms: CD45RA+CCR7+. The sequence was obtained from a man between 18 and 35 years old in good health. Some clones in this sample may be carry-over from other donors' samples. This receptor carries the CDR3 CASSPGGQGEAFF. The DNA sequence is given as TGCGCCAGCAGCCCCGGTGGACAGGGTGAAGCTTTCTTT.